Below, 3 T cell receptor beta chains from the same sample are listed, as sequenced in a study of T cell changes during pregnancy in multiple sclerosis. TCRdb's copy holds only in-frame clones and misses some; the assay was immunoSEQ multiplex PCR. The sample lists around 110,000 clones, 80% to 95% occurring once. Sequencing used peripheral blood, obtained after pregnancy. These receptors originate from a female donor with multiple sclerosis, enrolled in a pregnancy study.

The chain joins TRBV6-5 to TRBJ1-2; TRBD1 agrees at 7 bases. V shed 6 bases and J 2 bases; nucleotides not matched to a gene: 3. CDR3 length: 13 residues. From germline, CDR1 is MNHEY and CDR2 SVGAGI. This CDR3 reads CASRQGLNYGYTF. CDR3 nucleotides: TGTGCCAGCAGACAGGGGTTAAACTATGGCTACACCTTC.

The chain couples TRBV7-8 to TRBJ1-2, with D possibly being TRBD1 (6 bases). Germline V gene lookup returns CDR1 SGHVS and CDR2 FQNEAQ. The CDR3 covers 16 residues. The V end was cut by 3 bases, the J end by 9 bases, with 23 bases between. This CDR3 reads CASSFRRIGGEISYTF. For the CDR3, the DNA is TGTGCCAGCAGCTTCAGAAGGATAGGGGGAGAGATAAGCTACACCTTC.

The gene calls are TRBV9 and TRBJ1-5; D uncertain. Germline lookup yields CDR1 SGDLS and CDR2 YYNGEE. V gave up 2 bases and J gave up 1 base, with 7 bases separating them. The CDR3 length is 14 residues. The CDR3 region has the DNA TGTGCCAGCAGCGTTGGAGGAAGCAATCAGCCCCAGCATTTT. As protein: CASSVGGSNQPQHF.